The clone carrying this T cell receptor beta chain appeared once. This sample is drawn from a study of PD-L1 blockade in urothelial cancer. For the study at large: Analyzed time points were 3 weeks (second dose) and 6 weeks after therapy began.

Each individual provided 1 to 8 samples (taken pretreatment and on-treatment). The table came from immunoSEQ multiplex PCR; TCRdb's copy has only in-frame clones and leaves some out. Of roughly 20,000 clones in the sample, 85% to 90% were seen once. Looked up from germline, CDR1 is SGHNT and CDR2 is YYREEE (reference sequence). V was shortened by 0 bases and J by 8 bases, with 18 bases between the two germline ends. The CDR3 length is 16 residues. The V and J genes are TRBV5-4 and TRBJ1-5; D may be TRBD1 (5 bases). This clonotype was obtained from a woman aged 55-70 years with urothelial cancer. The sample in question was PBMCs, obtained around atezolizumab (anti-PD-L1) treatment. The CDR3 loop reads CASSLAGQGPGEPQHF. As DNA, the CDR3 is TGTGCCAGCAGCTTGGCCGGGCAGGGCCCCGGAGAGCCCCAGCATTTT.